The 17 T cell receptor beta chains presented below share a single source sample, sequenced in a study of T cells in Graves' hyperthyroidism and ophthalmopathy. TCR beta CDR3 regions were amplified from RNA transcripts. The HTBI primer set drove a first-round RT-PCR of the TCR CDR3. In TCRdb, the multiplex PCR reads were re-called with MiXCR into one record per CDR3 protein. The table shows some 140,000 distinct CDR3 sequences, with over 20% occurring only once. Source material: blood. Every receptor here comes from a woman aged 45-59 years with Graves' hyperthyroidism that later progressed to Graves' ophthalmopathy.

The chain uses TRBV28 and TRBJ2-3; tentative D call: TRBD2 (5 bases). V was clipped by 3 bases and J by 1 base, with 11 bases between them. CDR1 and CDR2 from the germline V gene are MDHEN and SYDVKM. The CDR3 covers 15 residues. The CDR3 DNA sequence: TGTGCCAGCAGTTTGACGGGATCGGGCACAGATACGCAGTATTTT. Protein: CASSLTGSGTDTQYF.

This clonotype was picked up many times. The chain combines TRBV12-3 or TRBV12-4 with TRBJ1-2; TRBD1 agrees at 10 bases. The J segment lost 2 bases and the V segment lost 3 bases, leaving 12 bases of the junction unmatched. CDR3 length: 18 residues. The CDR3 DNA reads TGTGCCAGCAGTTTCTCCCATTCCGGGGACAGGGGCAACTATGGCTACACCTTC. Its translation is CASSFSHSGDRGNYGYTF.

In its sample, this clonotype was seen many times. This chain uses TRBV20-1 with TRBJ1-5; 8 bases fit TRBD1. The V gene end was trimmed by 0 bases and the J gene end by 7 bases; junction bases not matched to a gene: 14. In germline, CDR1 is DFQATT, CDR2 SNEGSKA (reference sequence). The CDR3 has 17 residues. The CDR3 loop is CSARDPNSGGAGQPQHF. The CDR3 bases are TGCAGTGCTAGAGATCCCAATTCAGGGGGCGCGGGGCAGCCCCAGCATTTT.

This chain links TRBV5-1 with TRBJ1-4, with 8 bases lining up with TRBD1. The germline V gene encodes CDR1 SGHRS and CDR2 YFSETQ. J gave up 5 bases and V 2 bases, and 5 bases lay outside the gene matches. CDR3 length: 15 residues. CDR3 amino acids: CASSFTGTGNEKLFF. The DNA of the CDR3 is TGCGCCAGCAGCTTCACCGGGACAGGAAATGAAAAACTGTTTTTT.

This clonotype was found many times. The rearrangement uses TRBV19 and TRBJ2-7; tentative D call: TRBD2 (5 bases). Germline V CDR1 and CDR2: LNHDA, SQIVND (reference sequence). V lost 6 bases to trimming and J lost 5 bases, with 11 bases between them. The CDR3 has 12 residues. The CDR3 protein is CASSRRGDEQYF. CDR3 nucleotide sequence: TGTGCCAGTAGCCGACGGGGAGACGAGCAGTACTTC.

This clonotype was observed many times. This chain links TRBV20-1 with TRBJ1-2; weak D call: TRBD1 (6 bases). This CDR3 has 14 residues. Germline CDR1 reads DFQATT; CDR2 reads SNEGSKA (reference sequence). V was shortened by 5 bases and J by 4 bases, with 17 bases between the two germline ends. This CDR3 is CSADPGHGLYGYTF. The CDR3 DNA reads TGCAGTGCTGATCCGGGACATGGACTCTATGGCTACACCTTC.

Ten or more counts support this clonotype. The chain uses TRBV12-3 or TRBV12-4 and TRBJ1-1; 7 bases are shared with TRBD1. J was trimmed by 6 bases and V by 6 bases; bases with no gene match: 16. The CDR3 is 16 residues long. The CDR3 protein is CASRKTGHGRGAEAFF. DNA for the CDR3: TGTGCCAGCAGGAAGACAGGGCACGGTCGCGGGGCTGAAGCTTTCTTT.

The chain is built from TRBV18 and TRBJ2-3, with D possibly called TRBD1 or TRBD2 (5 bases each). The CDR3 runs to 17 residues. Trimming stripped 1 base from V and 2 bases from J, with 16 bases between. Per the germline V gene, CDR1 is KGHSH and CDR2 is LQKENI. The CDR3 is CASSPQVGDQYTDTQYF. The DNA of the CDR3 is TGTGCCAGCTCACCACAGGTGGGGGACCAATACACAGATACGCAGTATTTT.

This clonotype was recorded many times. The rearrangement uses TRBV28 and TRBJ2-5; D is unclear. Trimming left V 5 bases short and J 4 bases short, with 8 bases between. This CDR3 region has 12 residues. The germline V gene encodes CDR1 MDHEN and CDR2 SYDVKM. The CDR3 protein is CASSPPGETQYF. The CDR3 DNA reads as TGTGCCAGCAGTCCCCCGGGAGAGACCCAGTACTTC.

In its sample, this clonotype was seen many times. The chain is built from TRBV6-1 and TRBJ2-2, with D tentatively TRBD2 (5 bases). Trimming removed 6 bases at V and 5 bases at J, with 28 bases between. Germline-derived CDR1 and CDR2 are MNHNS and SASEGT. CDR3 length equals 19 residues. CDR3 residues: CASSEIGGVFFHETGELFF. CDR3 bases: TGTGCCAGCAGCGAGATTGGAGGCGTATTTTTTCACGAGACCGGGGAGCTGTTTTTT.

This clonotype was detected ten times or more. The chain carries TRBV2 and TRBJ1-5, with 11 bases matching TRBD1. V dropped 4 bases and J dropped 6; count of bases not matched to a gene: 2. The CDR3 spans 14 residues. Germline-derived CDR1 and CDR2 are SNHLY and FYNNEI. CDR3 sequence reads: CASSVGTGGQPQHF. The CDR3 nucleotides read TGTGCCAGCAGTGTCGGGACAGGGGGTCAGCCCCAGCATTTT. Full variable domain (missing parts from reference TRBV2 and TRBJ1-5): EPEVTQTPSHQVTQMGQEVILRCVPISNHLYFYWYRQILGQKVEFLVSFYNNEISEKSEIFDDQFSVERPDGSNFTLKIRSTKLEDSAMYFCASSVGTGGQPQHFGDGTRLSIL.

The CDR3 nucleotides read TGTGCCAGCAGCCTCGACAGGGGAGGGGGCTACACCTTC. Amino acids: CASSLDRGGGYTF. This chain connects TRBV11-2 to TRBJ1-2; TRBD1 matches 8 bases. Germline assignment: CDR1 SGHAT and CDR2 FQNNGV. With V trimmed by 5 bases and J by 8 bases, 7 bases remained unmatched. The CDR3 totals 13 residues. Full variable domain (outside the CDR3, taken from reference TRBV11-2 and TRBJ1-2): EAGVAQSPRYKIIEKRQSVAFWCNPISGHATLYWYQQILGQGPKLLIQFQNNGVVDDSQLPKDRFSAERLKGVDSTLKIQPAKLEDSAVYLCASSLDRGGGYTFGSGTRLTVV.

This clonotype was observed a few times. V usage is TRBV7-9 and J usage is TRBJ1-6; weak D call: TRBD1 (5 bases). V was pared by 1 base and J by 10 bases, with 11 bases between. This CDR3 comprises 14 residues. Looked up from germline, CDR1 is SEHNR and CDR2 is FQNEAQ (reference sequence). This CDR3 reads CASSLDPQGSPLHF. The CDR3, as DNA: TGTGCCAGCAGCTTAGATCCGCAGGGCTCACCCCTCCACTTT.

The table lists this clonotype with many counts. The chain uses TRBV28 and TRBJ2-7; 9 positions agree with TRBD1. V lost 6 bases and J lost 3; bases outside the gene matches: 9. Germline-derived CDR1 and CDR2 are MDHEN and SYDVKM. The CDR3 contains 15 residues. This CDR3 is CASRPNRGRFYEQYF. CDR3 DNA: TGTGCCAGCAGGCCTAACAGGGGGCGATTCTACGAGCAGTACTTC.

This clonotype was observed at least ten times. This CDR3 reads CASTNQETQYF. CDR3 nucleotides: TGTGCCAGCACCAACCAAGAGACCCAGTACTTC. This chain links TRBV2 with TRBJ2-5, with D uncertain. This CDR3 is 11 amino acids long. Trimming took off 7 bases at V and 0 bases at J, with 3 bases between the two ends. CDR1 is SNHLY, CDR2 FYNNEI, per germline.

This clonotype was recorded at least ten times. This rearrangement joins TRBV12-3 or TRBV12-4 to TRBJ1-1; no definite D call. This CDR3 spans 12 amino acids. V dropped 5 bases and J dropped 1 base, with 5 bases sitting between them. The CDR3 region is CASSPGNTEAFF. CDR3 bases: TGTGCCAGCAGTCCGGGGAACACTGAAGCTTTCTTT.

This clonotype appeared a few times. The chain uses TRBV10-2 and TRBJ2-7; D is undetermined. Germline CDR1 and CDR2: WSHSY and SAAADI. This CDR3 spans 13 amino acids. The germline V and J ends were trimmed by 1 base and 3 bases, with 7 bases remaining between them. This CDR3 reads CASSEYFFYEQYF. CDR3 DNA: TGCGCCAGCAGTGAGTATTTTTTCTACGAGCAGTACTTC.